This T cell receptor beta chain was obtained from a study of cytomegalovirus exposure and HLA in healthy donors. This table comes from immunoSEQ multiplex PCR, and its TCRdb copy is limited to in-frame clones, with some not included. Of 250,000 or so clones in the sample, roughly 90% are singletons; the top ten hold 0.37%. The CDR3 has 12 residues. Germline V gene lookup returns CDR1 GTSNPN and CDR2 SVGIG (reference sequence). Trimming took off 0 bases at V and 6 bases at J, with 5 bases between the two ends. This clone was counted only a few times. The rearrangement links TRBV30 to TRBJ1-4, with D tentatively TRBD1 (5 bases). The sequenced sample consisted of PBMCs. This clonotype was sampled from a woman aged 18-29 years in good health and CMV-seronegative. The CDR3 reads CAWSVQDEKLFF. In nucleotides, the CDR3 is TGTGCCTGGAGTGTACAGGATGAAAAACTGTTTTTT.